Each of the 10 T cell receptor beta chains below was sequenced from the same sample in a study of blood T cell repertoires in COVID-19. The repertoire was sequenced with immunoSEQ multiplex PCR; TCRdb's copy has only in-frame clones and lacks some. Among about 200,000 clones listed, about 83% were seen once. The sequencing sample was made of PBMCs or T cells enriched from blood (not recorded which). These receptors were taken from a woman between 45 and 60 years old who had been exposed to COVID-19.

DNA of the CDR3: TGCGCCAGCAGCCAAGGGGGTCGGGGGGGCGAAGGAGAGCAGTTCTTC. Protein: CASSQGGRGGEGEQFF. V gene TRBV4-3 combines with J gene TRBJ2-1; TRBD2 matches at 8 bases. V gave up 1 base and J gave up 10 bases; unmatched junction bases: 12. The CDR3 totals 16 residues. Per germline, CDR1 LGHNA and CDR2 YSLEER.

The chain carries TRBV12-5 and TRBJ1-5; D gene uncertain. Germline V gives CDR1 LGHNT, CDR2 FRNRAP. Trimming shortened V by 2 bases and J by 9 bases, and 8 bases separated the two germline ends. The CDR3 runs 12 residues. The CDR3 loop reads CASGLPLLPQHF. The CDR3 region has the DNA TGTGCTAGTGGTTTGCCCCTACTGCCCCAGCATTTT.

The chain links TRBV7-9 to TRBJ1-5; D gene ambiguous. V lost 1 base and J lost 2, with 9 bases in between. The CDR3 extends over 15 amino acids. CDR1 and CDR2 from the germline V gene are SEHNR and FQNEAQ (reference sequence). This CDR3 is CASSLGGRGNQPQHF. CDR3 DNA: TGTGCCAGCAGCTTAGGCGGGAGGGGCAATCAGCCCCAGCATTTT. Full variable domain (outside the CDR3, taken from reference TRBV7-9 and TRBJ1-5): DTGVSQNPRHKITKRGQNVTFRCDPISEHNRLYWYRQTLGQGPEFLTYFQNEAQLEKSRLLSDRFSAERPKGSFSTLEIQRTEQGDSAMYLCASSLGGRGNQPQHFGDGTRLSIL.

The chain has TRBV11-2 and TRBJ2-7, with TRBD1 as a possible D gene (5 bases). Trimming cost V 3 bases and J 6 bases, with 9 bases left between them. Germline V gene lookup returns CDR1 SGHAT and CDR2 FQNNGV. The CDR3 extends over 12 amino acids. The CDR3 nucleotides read TGTGCCAGCAGCTTTCAAGGGGTCGAGCAGTACTTC. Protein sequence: CASSFQGVEQYF.

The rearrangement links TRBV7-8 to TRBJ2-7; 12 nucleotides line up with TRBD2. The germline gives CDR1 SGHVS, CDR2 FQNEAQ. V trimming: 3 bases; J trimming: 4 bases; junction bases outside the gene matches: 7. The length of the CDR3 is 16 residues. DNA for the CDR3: TGTGCCAGCAGCTTCCTCCTAGCGGGGGGGCAGTACGAGCAGTACTTC. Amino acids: CASSFLLAGGQYEQYF.

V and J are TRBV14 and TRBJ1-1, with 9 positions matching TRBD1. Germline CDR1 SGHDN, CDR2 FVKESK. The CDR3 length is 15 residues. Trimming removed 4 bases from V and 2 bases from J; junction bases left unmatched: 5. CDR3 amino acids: CASSRTGGPNTEAFF. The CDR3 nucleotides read TGTGCCAGCAGCCGTACAGGGGGCCCCAACACTGAAGCTTTCTTT.

The CDR3 DNA reads TGTGCCAGCAGCCAAGATCAAAGGATAGGAGGGCTCGCCGGGGAGCTGTTTTTT. Translating gives CASSQDQRIGGLAGELFF. This chain connects TRBV4-2 to TRBJ2-2; tentative D call: TRBD2 (6 bases). V lost 0 bases, J lost 6 bases, and 20 bases lay in between. This CDR3 has 18 residues. Germline CDR1 LGHNA, CDR2 YNFKEQ.

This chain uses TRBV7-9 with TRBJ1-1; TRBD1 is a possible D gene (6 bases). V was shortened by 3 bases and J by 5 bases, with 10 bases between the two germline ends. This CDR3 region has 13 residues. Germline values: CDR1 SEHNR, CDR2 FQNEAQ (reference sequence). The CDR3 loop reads CASSLTGRTEAFF. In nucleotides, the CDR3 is TGTGCCAGCAGCTTGACAGGAAGAACTGAAGCTTTCTTT.

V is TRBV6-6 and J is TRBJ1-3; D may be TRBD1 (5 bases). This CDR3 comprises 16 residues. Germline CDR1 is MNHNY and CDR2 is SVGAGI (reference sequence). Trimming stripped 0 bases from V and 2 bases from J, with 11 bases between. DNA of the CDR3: TGTGCCAGCAGTTACTCTCAGGGAAGCACTGGAAACACCATATATTTT. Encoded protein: CASSYSQGSTGNTIYF.

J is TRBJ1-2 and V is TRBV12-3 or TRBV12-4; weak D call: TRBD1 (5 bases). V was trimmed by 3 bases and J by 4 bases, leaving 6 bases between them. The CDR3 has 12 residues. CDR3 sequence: CASSFGAYGYTF. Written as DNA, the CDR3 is TGTGCCAGCAGTTTTGGGGCCTATGGCTACACCTTC.